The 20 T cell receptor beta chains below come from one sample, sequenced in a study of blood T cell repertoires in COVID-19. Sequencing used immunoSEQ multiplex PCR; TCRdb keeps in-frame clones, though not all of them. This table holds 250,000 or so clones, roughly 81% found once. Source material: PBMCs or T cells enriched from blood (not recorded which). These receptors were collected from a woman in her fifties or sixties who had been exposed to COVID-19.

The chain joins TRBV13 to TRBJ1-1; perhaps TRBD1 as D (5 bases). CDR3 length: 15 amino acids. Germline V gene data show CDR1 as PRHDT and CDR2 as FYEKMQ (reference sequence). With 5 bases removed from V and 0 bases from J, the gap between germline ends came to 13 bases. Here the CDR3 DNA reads TGTGCCAGCAGCCCGGGGGGGAGTCTGAACACTGAAGCTTTCTTT. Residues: CASSPGGSLNTEAFF. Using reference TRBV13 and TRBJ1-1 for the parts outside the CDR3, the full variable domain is AAGVIQSPRHLIKEKRETATLKCYPIPRHDTVYWYQQGPGQDPQFLISFYEKMQSDKGSIPDRFSAQQFSDYHSELNMSSLELGDSALYFCASSPGGSLNTEAFFGQGTRLTVV.

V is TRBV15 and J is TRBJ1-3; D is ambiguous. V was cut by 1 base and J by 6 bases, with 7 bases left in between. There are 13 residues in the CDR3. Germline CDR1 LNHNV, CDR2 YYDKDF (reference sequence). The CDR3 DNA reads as TGTGCCACCAGCAGAGGCAGGCCAAACACCATATATTTT. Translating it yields CATSRGRPNTIYF.

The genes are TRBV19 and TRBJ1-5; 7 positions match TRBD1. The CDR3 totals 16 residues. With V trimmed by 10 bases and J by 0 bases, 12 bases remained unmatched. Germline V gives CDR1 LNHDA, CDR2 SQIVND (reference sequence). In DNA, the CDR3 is TGTGCCACCGTACCGGGACAGACTTATAGCAATCAGCCCCAGCATTTT. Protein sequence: CATVPGQTYSNQPQHF.

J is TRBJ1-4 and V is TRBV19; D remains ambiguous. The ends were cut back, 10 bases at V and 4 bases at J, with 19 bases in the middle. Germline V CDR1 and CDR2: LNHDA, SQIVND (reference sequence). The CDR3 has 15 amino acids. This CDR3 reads CATSQNRNLNEKLFF. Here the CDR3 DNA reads TGTGCCACCTCCCAGAACCGTAACCTTAATGAAAAACTGTTTTTT. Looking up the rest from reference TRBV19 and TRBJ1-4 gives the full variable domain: DGGITQSPKYLFRKEGQNVTLSCEQNLNHDAMYWYRQDPGQGLRLIYYSQIVNDFQKGDIAEGYSVSREKKESFPLTVTSAQKNPTAFYLCATSQNRNLNEKLFFGSGTQLSVL.

CDR3 residues: CASSFAGGAAFF. DNA for the CDR3: TGTGCCAGCAGCTTTGCGGGAGGCGCAGCTTTCTTT. The J gene is TRBJ1-1, the V gene TRBV5-4; D call uncertain. The CDR3 is made up of 12 amino acids. Germline CDR1 SGHNT, CDR2 YYREEE (reference sequence). Trimming left V 2 bases short and J 10 bases short, with 12 bases between.

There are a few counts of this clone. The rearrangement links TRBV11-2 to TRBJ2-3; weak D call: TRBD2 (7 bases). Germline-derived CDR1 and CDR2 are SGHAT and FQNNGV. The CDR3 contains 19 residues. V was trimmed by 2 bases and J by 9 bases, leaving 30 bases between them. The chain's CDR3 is CASSLSRGAPHTDTATQYF. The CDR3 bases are TGTGCCAGCAGCTTAAGTCGGGGGGCCCCCCACACAGATACCGCCACGCAGTATTTT.

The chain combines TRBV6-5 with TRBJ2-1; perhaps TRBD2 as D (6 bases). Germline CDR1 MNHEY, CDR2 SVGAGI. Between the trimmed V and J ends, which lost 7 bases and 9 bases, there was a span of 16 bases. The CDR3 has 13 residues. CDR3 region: CASKIHPGGEQFF. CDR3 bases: TGTGCCAGCAAAATCCACCCCGGGGGTGAGCAGTTCTTC.

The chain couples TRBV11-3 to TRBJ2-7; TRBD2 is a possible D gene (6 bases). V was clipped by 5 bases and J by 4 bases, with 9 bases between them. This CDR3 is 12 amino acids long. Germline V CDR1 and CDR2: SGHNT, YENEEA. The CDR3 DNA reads TGTGCCAGCAGCCCTCGGGGGTACGAGCAGTACTTC. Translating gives CASSPRGYEQYF.

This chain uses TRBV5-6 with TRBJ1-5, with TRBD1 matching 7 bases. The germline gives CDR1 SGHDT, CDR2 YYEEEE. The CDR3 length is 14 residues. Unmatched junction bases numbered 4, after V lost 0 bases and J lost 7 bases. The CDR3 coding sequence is TGTGCCAGCAGCTTGGAGGGGGCGAGGCAGCCCCAGCATTTT. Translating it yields CASSLEGARQPQHF.

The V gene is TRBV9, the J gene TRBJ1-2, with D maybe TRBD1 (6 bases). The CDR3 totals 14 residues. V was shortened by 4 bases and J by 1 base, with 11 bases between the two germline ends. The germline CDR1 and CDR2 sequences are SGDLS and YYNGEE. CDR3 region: CASSPTGFNYGYTF. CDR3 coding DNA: TGTGCCAGCAGCCCGACAGGCTTTAACTATGGCTACACCTTC.

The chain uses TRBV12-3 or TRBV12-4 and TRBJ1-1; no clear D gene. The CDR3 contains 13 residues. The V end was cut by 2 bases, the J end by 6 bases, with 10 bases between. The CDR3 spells CASSLKRSSEAFF. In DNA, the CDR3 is TGTGCCAGCAGTTTAAAGCGAAGTTCTGAAGCTTTCTTT.

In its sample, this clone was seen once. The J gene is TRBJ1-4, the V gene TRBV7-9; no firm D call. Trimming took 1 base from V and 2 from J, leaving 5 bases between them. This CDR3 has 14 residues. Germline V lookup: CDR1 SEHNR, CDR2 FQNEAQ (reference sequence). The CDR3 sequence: CASSLGSTNEKLFF. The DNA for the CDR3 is TGTGCCAGCAGCTTAGGGAGTACTAATGAAAAACTGTTTTTT.

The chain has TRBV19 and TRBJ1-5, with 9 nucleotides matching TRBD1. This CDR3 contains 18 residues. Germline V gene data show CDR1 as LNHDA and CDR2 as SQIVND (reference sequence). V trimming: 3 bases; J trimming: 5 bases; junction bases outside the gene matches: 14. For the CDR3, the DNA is TGTGCCAGTAGTATCAGCGGGCGGGACAGGGCTCTCTATCAGCCCCAGCATTTT. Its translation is CASSISGRDRALYQPQHF.

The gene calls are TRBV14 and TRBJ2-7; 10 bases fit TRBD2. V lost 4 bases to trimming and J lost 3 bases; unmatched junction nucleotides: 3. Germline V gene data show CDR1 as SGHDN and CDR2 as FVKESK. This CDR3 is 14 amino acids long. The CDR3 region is CASSPTSGVYEQYF. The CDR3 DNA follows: TGTGCCAGCAGCCCAACTAGCGGGGTCTACGAGCAGTACTTC.

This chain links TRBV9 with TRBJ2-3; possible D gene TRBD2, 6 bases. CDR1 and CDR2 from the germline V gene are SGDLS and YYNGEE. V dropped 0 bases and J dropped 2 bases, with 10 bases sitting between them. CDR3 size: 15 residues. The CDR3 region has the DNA TGTGCCAGCAGCGTAGAGGGCGGGGCCACAGATACGCAGTATTTT. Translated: CASSVEGGATDTQYF. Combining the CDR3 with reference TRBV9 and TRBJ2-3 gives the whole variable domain DSGVTQTPKHLITATGQRVTLRCSPRSGDLSVYWYQQSLDQGLQFLIQYYNGEERAKGNILERFSAQQFPDLHSELNLSSLELGDSALYFCASSVEGGATDTQYFGPGTRLTVL.

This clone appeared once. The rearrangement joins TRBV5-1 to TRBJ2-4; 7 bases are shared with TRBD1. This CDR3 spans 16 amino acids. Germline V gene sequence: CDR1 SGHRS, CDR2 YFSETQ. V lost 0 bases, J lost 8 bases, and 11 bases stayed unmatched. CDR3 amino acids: CASSLEGAAQWDIQYF. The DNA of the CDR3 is TGCGCCAGCAGCTTGGAGGGGGCAGCTCAATGGGACATTCAGTACTTC. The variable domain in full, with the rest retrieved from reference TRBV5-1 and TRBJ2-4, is KAGVTQTPRYLIKTRGQQVTLSCSPISGHRSVSWYQQTPGQGLQFLFEYFSETQRNKGNFPGRFSGRQFSNSRSEMNVSTLELGDSALYLCASSLEGAAQWDIQYFGAGTRLSVL.

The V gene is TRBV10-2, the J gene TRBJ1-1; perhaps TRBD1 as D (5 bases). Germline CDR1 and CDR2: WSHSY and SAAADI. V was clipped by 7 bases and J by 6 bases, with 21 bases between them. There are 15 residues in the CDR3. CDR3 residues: CASITREGEGAEAFF. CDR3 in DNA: TGCGCCAGCATTACCCGGGAGGGAGAAGGGGCTGAAGCTTTCTTT.

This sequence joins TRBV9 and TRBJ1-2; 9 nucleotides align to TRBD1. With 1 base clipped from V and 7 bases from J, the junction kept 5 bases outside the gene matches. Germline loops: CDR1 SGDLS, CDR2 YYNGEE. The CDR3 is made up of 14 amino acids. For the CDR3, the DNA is TGTGCCAGCAGCGTACTGGGACAGGGTGTTGGCTACACCTTC. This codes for CASSVLGQGVGYTF.

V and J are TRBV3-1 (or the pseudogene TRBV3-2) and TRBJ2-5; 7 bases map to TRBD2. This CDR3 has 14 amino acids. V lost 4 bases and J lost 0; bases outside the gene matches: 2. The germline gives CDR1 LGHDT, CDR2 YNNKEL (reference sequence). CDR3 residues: CASSLRGDQETQYF. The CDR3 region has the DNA TGTGCCAGCAGCCTCCGGGGGGACCAAGAGACCCAGTACTTC.

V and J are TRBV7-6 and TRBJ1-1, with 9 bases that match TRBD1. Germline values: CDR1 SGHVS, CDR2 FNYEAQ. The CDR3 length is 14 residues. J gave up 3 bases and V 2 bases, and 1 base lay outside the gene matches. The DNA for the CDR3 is TGTGCCAGCAGCTTAAGACAGGGGGACACTGAAGCTTTCTTT. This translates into CASSLRQGDTEAFF.